The present TCR beta chain was sequenced within a study of cytomegalovirus exposure and HLA in healthy donors. Study-level results: Many donors shared some public TCRs, even though most TCR sequences were rare. Reportedly, diagnosis of cytomegalovirus status by the classifier showed high specificity and sensitivity.

In regard to this clone: Its specificity is unknown.

Repertoires were generated with immunoSEQ multiplex PCR, while TCRdb's copy carries only in-frame clones and drops some. The data show 160,000 or so clones, more than 70% seen once. Germline trimming cut 6 bases from V and 3 bases from J; bases unmatched to any gene: 6. Germline assignment: CDR1 LNHDA and CDR2 SQIVND (reference sequence). The CDR3 length is 14 residues. The sequencing sample was made of PBMCs. This receptor was taken from a man aged 25-45 years in good health and CMV-seropositive. The V gene is TRBV19, the J gene TRBJ1-1, with TRBD1 matching 8 bases. In DNA, the CDR3 is TGTGCCAGTAGCCAGAACAGGGGGGACACTGAAGCTTTCTTT. Translation gives CASSQNRGDTEAFF. The full variable domain, completed using reference TRBV19 and TRBJ1-1, is DGGITQSPKYLFRKEGQNVTLSCEQNLNHDAMYWYRQDPGQGLRLIYYSQIVNDFQKGDIAEGYSVSREKKESFPLTVTSAQKNPTAFYLCASSQNRGDTEAFFGQGTRLTVV.